These T cell receptor beta chains were read from a single sample in a study of identifying expanded T cells in peripheral blood. The method was immunoSEQ multiplex PCR; TCRdb's version includes in-frame clones alone and lacks a portion of them. The sample includes about 50,000 clones, roughly 80% of them seen just once. Sequencing input: blood. Source of these receptors: a person aged 18-69 years in good health. CDR3s leave out the opening cysteine and the closing phenylalanine or tryptophan. Fields, in order: V gene, D gene, CDR3 protein. The D gene is left open where the match is weak.

>TRBV27|TRBD2
ASRGSGSRETQY
>TRBV6-5|TRBD2
ASSWGTSGSNEQF
>TRBV30|NA
AWSPGQGNQPQH
>TRBV5-6|NA
ASSTQEGAGYGYT
>TRBV7-9|NA
ASSLVRKRYNEQF
>TRBV29-1|NA
GQQLGETQY
>TRBV30|NA
AWSNGEVSYEQY
>TRBV19|TRBD1
ASSPTFGDRLNGYT
>TRBV7-9|NA
ASSRSNEQF
>TRBV5-8|NA
ASSLSYRYNEQF
>TRBV11-3|NA
ASSLVLGTGELF
>TRBV11-3|NA
ASSLVGHSFTGELF
>TRBV30|NA
AWSVMGTGANVLT
>TRBV4-3|NA
ASSQGWNPTTYEQY
>TRBV19|NA
ASSGTSRGAAF
>TRBV11-2|TRBD2
ASSSLAGGPNEQF
>TRBV6-1|NA
ASEGVDLYGYT
>TRBV19|NA
ASRIPGPPSSQY
>TRBV5-4|NA
ASSLGVDLAKNIQY
>TRBV5-6|TRBD1
ASSSKAGTGAGQPQH
>TRBV11-2|NA
ASSPLSRAEQY
>TRBV4-2|TRBD2
ASSQVGRASGGDYNEQF
>TRBV6-1|NA
ASSLPGAKNIQY
>TRBV9|TRBD1
ASSDSGTGRTEAF
>TRBV11-2|NA
ASSLVALSSNEQF
>TRBV9|NA
ASSVAQSGAETQY
>TRBV19|NA
ASSIWPGEGTGELF
>TRBV9|NA
ASSVGAGMNTEAF
>TRBV6-1|NA
ASKQPGTEAF
>TRBV10-2|NA
ASSPTDTQY
>TRBV11-2|TRBD2
ASSLSGRRTGELF
>TRBV23-1|NA
ASSQSQHPSGYNEQF
>TRBV4-3|NA
ASSQGSRATDTQY
>TRBV2|TRBD1
ASNRQGNSNQPQH
>TRBV5-5|NA
ASSPSSRAAYEQY
>TRBV9|NA
ASSVGWGNRDEQF
>TRBV6-5|NA
ASSYGGPNYGYT
>TRBV7-2|NA
ASTTTGSSTDTQY
>TRBV10-1|NA
ASSESRVDTGELF
>TRBV6-4|NA
ASSAGSLPNEQF
>TRBV6-5|NA
ASSRPQTPSRQF
>TRBV9|NA
ASRGTSGSSGANVLT
>TRBV7-9|NA
ASSLGGQETQY
>TRBV7-9|NA
ASSWDFQETQY
>TRBV7-9|NA
ASSLYMGAAANYGYT
>TRBV5-6|NA
ASSWPGTSNTGELF
>TRBV2|NA
ASSDLGQDEQF
>TRBV6-1|NA
ASSEPVNAGEQY
>TRBV27|TRBD2
ASSNPRLAGRGEQY
>TRBV4-1|TRBD1
ASSQDWTGTNEKLF
>TRBV5-4|TRBD1
ASSRGQGAAGATIY
>TRBV4-1|NA
ASSHEGTNTEAF
>TRBV11-2|NA
ASSLAVPGYEQY
>TRBV28|TRBD1
ASIKTQGGNEKLF
>TRBV21-1|NA
ASSKRDRGPDGYT
>TRBV4-1|NA
ASSQGKLGGGRPDTQY
>TRBV10-1|NA
ASSDSMSQETQY
>TRBV25-1|TRBD1
ASSDSGQQYNEQF
>TRBV19|NA
ASSNMGNDYT